The 15 T cell receptor beta chains in this list originate from one sample, sequenced in a study of CD8+CD57+ T cells in acquired aplastic anemia. All patients picked for sequencing had shown, by flow cytometry, an expansion of CD8+CD57+ cells. The TCR beta profiling, which covered VDJ combination and CDR3 sequence, was carried out using genomic DNA as the template. Each CDR3 protein gets one entry after TCRdb re-called the reads with MiXCR. Of 200,000 to 250,000 distinct CDR3 sequences listed, approximately 51% are singletons. The source material was sorted CD4+, CD8+, or CD8+CD57+ T cells (not recorded which) from PBMCs. These receptor sequences come from a human donor with aplastic anemia.

A note on this clonotype: Because the CDR3 is missing its conserved closing phenylalanine or tryptophan, this is likely a read error. V and J are TRBV6-6 and TRBJ1-4; weak D call: TRBD1 (6 bases). The germline gives CDR1 MNHNY, CDR2 SVGAGI (reference sequence). The CDR3 is 14 residues long. Trimming took 7 bases from V and 3 from J, leaving 12 bases between them. As DNA, the CDR3 is TGTGCCAGCAAGAAGAGGGGGGCTAATGAAAAACTGTTTTCT. Translated: CASKKRGANEKLFS.

This clonotype has a handful of counts. The genes are TRBV5-1 and TRBJ1-6; perhaps TRBD1 as D (5 bases). Per the germline V gene, CDR1 is SGHRS and CDR2 is YFSETQ. V was cut by 2 bases and J by 7 bases, with 13 bases left in between. The CDR3 totals 15 residues. DNA of the CDR3: TGCGCCAGCAGCTTATCCGGACGGGGGAATTCACCCCTCCACTTT. Translated: CASSLSGRGNSPLHF.

This clonotype was seen a handful of times. The chain recombines TRBV29-1 with TRBJ1-2; D perhaps matches TRBD1 (6 bases). The V and J ends lost 3 bases and 2 bases respectively, with 10 bases between them. Germline-derived CDR1 and CDR2 are SQVTM and ANQGSEA. CDR3 size: 13 residues. CDR3 sequence reads: CSVDRGQNYGYTF. In DNA, the CDR3 is TGCAGCGTTGACCGGGGGCAGAACTATGGCTACACCTTC.

This chain links TRBV7-6 with TRBJ1-4, with D possibly matching TRBD1 (6 bases). This CDR3 has 14 residues. V lost 3 bases, J lost 12 bases, and 17 bases lay in between. CDR1 is SGHVS, CDR2 FNYEAQ, per germline. CDR3 in DNA: TGTGCCAGCAGCTTGAACAGGGAAAGTGGACAACTGTTTTTT. It specifies CASSLNRESGQLFF.

J is TRBJ2-3 and V is TRBV9; the D is unclear. From germline, CDR1 is SGDLS and CDR2 YYNGEE. The germline V and J ends were trimmed by 0 bases and 6 bases, with 8 bases remaining between them. The CDR3 runs 13 residues. CDR3 sequence reads: CASSVEVQDTQYF. CDR3 coding DNA: TGTGCCAGCAGCGTAGAGGTACAGGATACGCAGTATTTT.

This clonotype was detected only once. This sequence joins TRBV14 and TRBJ1-6; TRBD1 matches at 7 bases. The CDR3 covers 17 residues. Germline assignment: CDR1 SGHDN and CDR2 FVKESK. The V segment lost 1 base and the J segment 4 bases; nucleotides outside the gene matches: 7. CDR3 loop: CASSQGGHRGYNSPLHF. CDR3 bases: TGTGCCAGCAGCCAAGGGGGGCACAGGGGTTATAATTCACCCCTCCACTTT.

On this clonotype itself: As the CDR3 is not closed by the conserved phenylalanine or tryptophan, this likely results from a read error. No DNA is shown, since the ends of the CDR3 on it are uncertain; the CDR3 is the one TCRdb lists. The V call is TRBV5-4, the J call TRBJ2-6. The germline CDR1 and CDR2 sequences are SGHNT and YYREEE (reference sequence). The CDR3 is 8 residues long, counting both termini. The chain's CDR3 is CASSMGTS.

The chain couples TRBV2 to TRBJ1-5, with 8 nucleotides matching TRBD1. V lost 6 bases to trimming and J lost 7 bases; unmatched junction nucleotides: 11. The V gene's germline CDR1 is SNHLY and CDR2 FYNNEI. This CDR3 spans 15 amino acids. This CDR3 reads CASRRSTGESQPQHF. The CDR3 coding sequence is TGTGCCAGCAGGCGGTCGACAGGGGAGAGCCAGCCCCAGCATTTT. The variable domain in full, completed from reference TRBV2 and TRBJ1-5, reads EPEVTQTPSHQVTQMGQEVILRCVPISNHLYFYWYRQILGQKVEFLVSFYNNEISEKSEIFDDQFSVERPDGSNFTLKIRSTKLEDSAMYFCASRRSTGESQPQHFGDGTRLSIL.

This clonotype was recorded many times. CDR3 residues: CASSLGGGRELFF. The CDR3 coding sequence is TGTGCCAGCAGCTTAGGTGGGGGCCGGGAGCTGTTTTTT. The chain joins TRBV11-2 to TRBJ2-2; a possible D gene is TRBD1 (6 bases). In germline, CDR1 is SGHAT, CDR2 FQNNGV. The CDR3 covers 13 residues. Trimming removed 1 base at V and 9 bases at J, with 9 bases between. Looking up the rest from reference TRBV11-2 and TRBJ2-2 gives the full variable domain: EAGVAQSPRYKIIEKRQSVAFWCNPISGHATLYWYQQILGQGPKLLIQFQNNGVVDDSQLPKDRFSAERLKGVDSTLKIQPAKLEDSAVYLCASSLGGGRELFFGEGSRLTVL.

As concerns this clonotype: The conserved phenylalanine or tryptophan is not found at the CDR3 terminus, so this likely reflects a read error. The J gene is TRBJ1-4, the V gene TRBV6-1, with TRBD1 matching over 9 bases. V was pared by 6 bases and J by 3 bases, with 5 bases of the junction left unmatched. The CDR3 loop spans 15 amino acids. CDR1 and CDR2 (germline): MNHNS, SASEGT. CDR3 protein: CASRGQGQANEKLFS. Written as DNA, the CDR3 is TGTGCCAGCAGGGGACAGGGTCAGGCTAATGAAAAACTGTTTTCT.

CDR3 amino acids: CATSTRGVLNEKLFF. The CDR3 bases are TGTGCCACCAGCACCCGCGGGGTCCTTAATGAAAAACTGTTTTTT. V gene TRBV15 combines with J gene TRBJ1-4; D is undetermined. Germline values: CDR1 LNHNV, CDR2 YYDKDF (reference sequence). V lost 4 bases and J 4 bases, leaving 13 bases between the germline ends. This CDR3 contains 15 residues.

CDR3 protein: CASSTGLHTEAFF. CDR3 nucleotide sequence: TGTGCCAGTAGTACCGGATTACACACTGAAGCTTTCTTT. This chain joins TRBV19 and TRBJ1-1; no definite D call. Trimming took 4 bases from V and 3 from J, leaving 9 bases between them. Germline V gives CDR1 LNHDA, CDR2 SQIVND (reference sequence). The CDR3 has 13 residues.

V usage is TRBV6-1 and J usage is TRBJ1-4; D is possibly TRBD1 (5 bases). The germline gives CDR1 MNHNS, CDR2 SASEGT. The CDR3 is 17 residues long. V was shortened by 6 bases and J by 5 bases, with 22 bases between the two germline ends. The CDR3 loop reads CASSPLSGRVWNEKLFF. The CDR3 DNA follows: TGTGCCAGCAGCCCCCTCTCGGGACGGGTGTGGAATGAAAAACTGTTTTTT.

The rearrangement uses TRBV18 and TRBJ1-2; no clear D. V was shortened by 2 bases and J by 7 bases, with 8 bases between the two germline ends. Looked up from germline, CDR1 is KGHSH and CDR2 is LQKENI. The CDR3 totals 12 residues. CDR3 in amino acids: CASSPVNSGYTF. In DNA form, the CDR3 reads TGTGCCAGCTCACCAGTAAATTCTGGCTACACCTTC.

This clonotype was recorded at least ten times. The J gene is TRBJ1-6, the V gene TRBV2, with TRBD1 as a possible D gene (6 bases). Per the germline V gene, CDR1 is SNHLY and CDR2 is FYNNEI. Trimming stripped 4 bases from V and 5 bases from J, with 15 bases between. This CDR3 is 16 amino acids long. The CDR3 reads CASSVGGASDNSPLHF. The DNA for the CDR3 is TGTGCCAGCAGTGTAGGGGGTGCTTCTGATAATTCACCCCTCCACTTT.